A single sample is the source of the 20 T cell receptor beta chains below, sequenced in a study of CD8 T cells in ankylosing spondylitis. A single record per CDR3 protein comes from TCRdb applying MiXCR to the 5' RACE reads. The repertoire holds 250,000 or so distinct CDR3 sequences, with 24% as singletons. The sequenced sample consisted of blood, either unsorted or a sorted T cell fraction (not recorded which). All receptors come from a male donor with ankylosing spondylitis or in good health (not recorded which).

In this sample, this clonotype turned up a few times. This rearrangement joins TRBV2 to TRBJ2-1; 8 nucleotides agree with TRBD2. The CDR3 is made up of 14 amino acids. The V and J ends lost 7 bases and 9 bases, in that order; junction bases with no gene match: 11. Germline assignment: CDR1 SNHLY and CDR2 FYNNEI. CDR3 residues: CASNGLAGDGEQFF. CDR3 coding DNA: TGTGCCAGCAACGGACTAGCTGGGGACGGTGAGCAGTTCTTC. Complete variable domain (other parts from reference TRBV2 and TRBJ2-1): EPEVTQTPSHQVTQMGQEVILRCVPISNHLYFYWYRQILGQKVEFLVSFYNNEISEKSEIFDDQFSVERPDGSNFTLKIRSTKLEDSAMYFCASNGLAGDGEQFFGPGTRLTVL.

J is TRBJ2-7 and V is TRBV2; the match to TRBD1 covers 8 bases. Losses at the gene ends were 3 bases for V and 7 bases for J; bases not matched to a gene: 23. The germline gives CDR1 SNHLY, CDR2 FYNNEI. CDR3 length equals 19 residues. CDR3 DNA: TGTGCCAGCAGTGAGGTTGACAGGGGCCTCCGGGGAGTCCTTCGGGAGCAGTACTTC. This translates into CASSEVDRGLRGVLREQYF.

This clonotype was counted many times. At one of its ends the junction is not consistent with the germline gene, which may arise from a read error. The chain links TRBV7-9 to TRBJ1-1, with D maybe TRBD1 (6 bases). This CDR3 spans 14 amino acids. Germline values: CDR1 SEHNR, CDR2 FQNEAQ (reference sequence). The CDR3 region is CSSSPRGMNTEAFF. As DNA, the CDR3 is TGTTCCAGCAGCCCGAGGGGGATGAACACTGAAGCTTTCTTT.

The chain uses TRBV9 and TRBJ1-1; the D is unclear. The CDR3 runs 13 residues. V was clipped by 0 bases and J by 2 bases, with 5 bases between them. Germline lookup yields CDR1 SGDLS and CDR2 YYNGEE. CDR3 sequence: CASSVEANTEAFF. For the CDR3, the DNA is TGTGCCAGCAGCGTAGAGGCTAACACTGAAGCTTTCTTT.

V is TRBV12-3 or TRBV12-4 and J is TRBJ1-1; D is possibly TRBD1 (5 bases). Trimming shortened V by 3 bases and J by 4 bases, and 12 bases separated the two germline ends. This CDR3 has 14 residues. The DNA of the CDR3 is TGTGCCAGCAGTTTTGGGGGTCGGAGCACTGAAGCTTTCTTT. This translates into CASSFGGRSTEAFF.

This rearrangement joins TRBV12-3 or TRBV12-4 to TRBJ2-5; D remains unclear. V lost 4 bases and J lost 5, with 11 bases in between. This CDR3 spans 13 amino acids. The CDR3: CASSSYLGETQYF. The CDR3 coding sequence is TGTGCCAGCAGTTCGTACCTTGGCGAGACCCAGTACTTC.

This chain links TRBV9 with TRBJ2-5; D call uncertain. Trimming took 3 bases from V and 4 from J, leaving 7 bases between them. Germline CDR1 reads SGDLS; CDR2 reads YYNGEE. The CDR3 spans 12 residues. The CDR3 region has the DNA TGTGCCAGCAGCGACTCGAGAGAGACCCAGTACTTC. Amino acid sequence: CASSDSRETQYF.

The chain employs TRBV24-1 and TRBJ2-7; TRBD1 matches 9 bases. Looked up from germline, CDR1 is KGHDR and CDR2 is SFDVKD. The CDR3 contains 18 residues. V gave up 1 base and J gave up 1 base; unmatched junction bases: 10. This CDR3 reads CATSDFPTGTGQSYEQYF. The CDR3, as DNA: TGTGCCACCAGTGATTTCCCCACCGGGACAGGGCAATCCTACGAGCAGTACTTC.

The sample holds a few counts of this clonotype. This sequence joins TRBV5-5 and TRBJ1-6; D remains unclear. Per germline, CDR1 SGHKS and CDR2 YYEKEE (reference sequence). This CDR3 comprises 15 residues. V was shortened by 0 bases and J by 10 bases, with 14 bases between the two germline ends. In DNA, the CDR3 is TGTGCCAGCAGCTTGGGTGTCGGAATGGGCTCACCCCTCCACTTT. It codes for CASSLGVGMGSPLHF.

This clonotype was seen ten or more times. The V and J genes are TRBV11-2 and TRBJ1-5; D is unresolved. V gave up 0 bases and J gave up 6 bases, with 9 bases separating them. CDR3 length: 14 amino acids. Germline loops: CDR1 SGHAT, CDR2 FQNNGV. The CDR3 coding sequence is TGTGCCAGCAGCTTAGATTCGGGTTTTCAGCCCCAGCATTTT. Translated, it gives CASSLDSGFQPQHF.

Worth noting for this clonotype: Since a much larger clone is just one base distant, this may be a read error. The V call is TRBV4-1, the J call TRBJ2-2; 8 nucleotides align to TRBD1. Trimming took 0 bases from V and 6 from J; bases not matched to a gene: 6. Germline V gene sequence: CDR1 MGHRA, CDR2 YSYEKL. The CDR3 is 16 residues long. The CDR3 DNA is TGCGCCAGCAGCCAAGATCAGGGGGCCGACTCCGGGGAGCTGTTTTTT. Translation gives CASSQDQGADSGELFF.

This clonotype was detected many times. The V call is TRBV20-1, the J call TRBJ2-3; 8 positions agree with TRBD1. J was trimmed by 3 bases and V by 3 bases; bases with no gene match: 5. This CDR3 comprises 14 residues. Germline assignment: CDR1 DFQATT and CDR2 SNEGSKA (reference sequence). In DNA, the CDR3 is TGCAGTGCTAGGGGGACAGGTACAACAGATACGCAGTATTTT. Its translation: CSARGTGTTDTQYF.

V is TRBV29-1 and J is TRBJ1-4; D is perhaps TRBD1 (5 bases). Trimming stripped 6 bases from V and 10 bases from J, with 15 bases between. Germline CDR1 reads SQVTM; CDR2 reads ANQGSEA. CDR3 length: 12 amino acids. CDR3 coding DNA: TGCAGCGTCGATTCAGGGTTGGGAAAACTGTTTTTT. Translation: CSVDSGLGKLFF.

The gene calls are TRBV20-1 and TRBJ2-5; tentative D call: TRBD2 (7 bases). Germline-derived CDR1 and CDR2 are DFQATT and SNEGSKA (reference sequence). CDR3 length: 16 residues. V lost 5 bases and J 1 base, leaving 20 bases between the germline ends. The CDR3 bases are TGCAGTGCTGGCCGGGCGGGCGGGGGCAGCCAAGAGACCCAGTACTTC. As protein: CSAGRAGGGSQETQYF.

The V call is TRBV15, the J call TRBJ2-1, with TRBD1 identical over 8 bases. The V and J ends lost 1 base and 5 bases, in that order; junction bases with no gene match: 7. CDR1 and CDR2 from the germline V gene are LNHNV and YYDKDF (reference sequence). This CDR3 spans 16 amino acids. The CDR3 bases are TGTGCCACCAGCAGAGGCGTCGGACAGGGACACAATGAGCAGTTCTTC. It yields the protein CATSRGVGQGHNEQFF. The variable domain in full, completed from reference TRBV15 and TRBJ2-1, reads DAMVIQNPRYQVTQFGKPVTLSCSQTLNHNVMYWYQQKSSQAPKLLFHYYDKDFNNEADTPDNFQSRRPNTSFCFLDIRSPGLGDTAMYLCATSRGVGQGHNEQFFGPGTRLTVL.

This clonotype was picked up many times. The chain has TRBV15 and TRBJ1-5; D not resolved. V dropped 1 base and J dropped 4 bases, with 8 bases sitting between them. Per germline, CDR1 LNHNV and CDR2 YYDKDF (reference sequence). This CDR3 contains 14 residues. The CDR3 region is CATSRGFGNQPQHF. CDR3 DNA sequence: TGTGCCACCAGCAGAGGCTTTGGGAATCAGCCCCAGCATTTT.

Ten or more counts support this clonotype. V is TRBV2 and J is TRBJ1-6; 8 nucleotides line up with TRBD1. V trimming: 6 bases; J trimming: 7 bases; junction bases outside the gene matches: 5. From germline, CDR1 is SNHLY and CDR2 FYNNEI. The CDR3 consists of 14 residues. This CDR3 reads CASRGTGGNSPLHF. The CDR3 DNA reads TGTGCCAGCAGGGGGACAGGCGGGAATTCACCCCTCCACTTT.

The sample holds a few counts of this clonotype. This chain uses TRBV29-1 with TRBJ1-1; D gene uncertain. V lost 4 bases to trimming and J lost 1 base, with 10 bases between them. Germline assignment: CDR1 SQVTM and CDR2 ANQGSEA. This CDR3 region has 13 residues. The CDR3 DNA is TGCAGCGTTGTGGGCCTGAGGAACACTGAAGCTTTCTTT. Translation gives CSVVGLRNTEAFF.

V gene TRBV5-1 combines with J gene TRBJ2-7, with D hard to call. Per the germline V gene, CDR1 is SGHRS and CDR2 is YFSETQ. The CDR3 spans 15 residues. V shed 4 bases and J shed 4 bases, with 18 bases lying between them. The CDR3 region is CASSQAPGVSYEQYF. CDR3 nucleotide sequence: TGCGCCAGCAGCCAGGCCCCAGGCGTGTCTTACGAGCAGTACTTC.

The sample holds a few counts of this clonotype. The J gene is TRBJ2-7, the V gene TRBV5-1; possibly TRBD1 for D (6 bases). There are 14 residues in the CDR3. Looked up from germline, CDR1 is SGHRS and CDR2 is YFSETQ. V lost 1 base and J lost 4, with 12 bases in between. In DNA, the CDR3 is TGCGCCAGCAGCTTGAACAGGGCTAATTACGAGCAGTACTTC. As protein: CASSLNRANYEQYF.